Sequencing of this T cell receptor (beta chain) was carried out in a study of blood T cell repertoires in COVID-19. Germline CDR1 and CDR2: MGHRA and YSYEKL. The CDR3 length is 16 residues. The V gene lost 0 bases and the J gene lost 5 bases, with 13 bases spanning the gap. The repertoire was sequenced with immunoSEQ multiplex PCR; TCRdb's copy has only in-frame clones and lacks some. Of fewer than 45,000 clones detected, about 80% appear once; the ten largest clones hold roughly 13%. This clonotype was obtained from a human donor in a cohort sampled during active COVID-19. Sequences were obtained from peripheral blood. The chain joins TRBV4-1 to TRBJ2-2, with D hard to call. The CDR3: CASSQDSGLQTGELFF. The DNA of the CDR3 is TGCGCCAGCAGCCAAGATTCTGGGCTGCAGACCGGGGAGCTGTTTTTT.